This T cell receptor (beta chain) emerged from a study of T cell responses to AZD1222 COVID-19 vaccine. Points from the study as a whole: Clonal diversity may have been underestimated in mostly white British donors. Compared with day 0, the breadth and depth of the Spike-specific TCR repertoire rose significantly after two doses of AZD1222. Baseline antibody screening turned up just a handful of seropositive AZD1222 recipients. Unmutated variant regions are reportedly the target of nearly half of TCRs that are spike-specific.

Using immunoSEQ multiplex PCR, the repertoire was profiled, and TCRdb retains in-frame clones only, with some absent. Of around 99,000 clones detected, 70% to 90% appear once; the ten largest clones hold roughly 4.3%. This CDR3 has 16 residues. V shed 5 bases, J shed 2 bases, and the junction held 7 bases outside the gene matches. Germline V gives CDR1 SGHDN, CDR2 FVKESK. Points on this clone: Its antigen is currently unknown.

Specimen: peripheral blood, collected 28 days after the second AZD1222 dose. This TCR was recovered from an adult who received the AZD1222 COVID-19 vaccine. The chain is built from TRBV14 and TRBJ2-2, with TRBD1 matching 8 bases. In DNA form, the CDR3 reads TGTGCCAGCAGCAGCACCGGGACAGGCAACACCGGGGAGCTGTTTTTT. It translates to CASSSTGTGNTGELFF. Full variable domain (outside the CDR3, taken from reference TRBV14 and TRBJ2-2): EAGVTQFPSHSVIEKGQTVTLRCDPISGHDNLYWYRRVMGKEIKFLLHFVKESKQDESGMPNNRFLAERTGGTYSTLKVQPAELEDSGVYFCASSSTGTGNTGELFFGEGSRLTVL.